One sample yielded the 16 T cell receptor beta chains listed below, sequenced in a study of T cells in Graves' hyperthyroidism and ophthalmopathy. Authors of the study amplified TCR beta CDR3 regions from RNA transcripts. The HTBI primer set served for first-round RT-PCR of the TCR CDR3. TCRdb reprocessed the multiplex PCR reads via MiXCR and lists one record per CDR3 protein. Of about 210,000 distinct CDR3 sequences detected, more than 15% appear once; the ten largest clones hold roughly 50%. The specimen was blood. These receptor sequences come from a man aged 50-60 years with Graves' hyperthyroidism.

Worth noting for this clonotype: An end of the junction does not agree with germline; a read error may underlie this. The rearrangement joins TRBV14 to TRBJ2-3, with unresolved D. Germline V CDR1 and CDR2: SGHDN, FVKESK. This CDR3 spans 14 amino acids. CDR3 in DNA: TGTGCCAGCAGCCCCCTAGGCGGCACAGATACGCGGTATTTT. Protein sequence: CASSPLGGTDTRYF.

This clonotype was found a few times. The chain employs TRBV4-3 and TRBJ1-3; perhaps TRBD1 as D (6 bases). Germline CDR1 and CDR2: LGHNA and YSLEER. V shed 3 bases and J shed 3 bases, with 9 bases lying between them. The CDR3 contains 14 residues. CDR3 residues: CASSHGTFGNTIYF. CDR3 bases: TGCGCCAGCAGCCATGGGACATTTGGAAACACCATATATTTT.

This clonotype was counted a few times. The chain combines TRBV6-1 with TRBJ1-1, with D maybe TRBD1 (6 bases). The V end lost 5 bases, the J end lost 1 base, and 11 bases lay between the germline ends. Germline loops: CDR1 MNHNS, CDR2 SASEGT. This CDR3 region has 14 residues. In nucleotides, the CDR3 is TGTGCCAGCAGTCTGGACAGAGGGAACACTGAAGCTTTCTTT. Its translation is CASSLDRGNTEAFF.

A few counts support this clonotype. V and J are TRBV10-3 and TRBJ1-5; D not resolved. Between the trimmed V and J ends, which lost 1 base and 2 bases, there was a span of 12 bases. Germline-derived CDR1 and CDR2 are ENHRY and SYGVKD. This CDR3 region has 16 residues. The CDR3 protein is CAISELASFCNQPQHF. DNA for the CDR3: TGTGCCATCAGTGAGTTGGCCAGCTTCTGCAATCAGCCCCAGCATTTT.

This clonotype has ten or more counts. The CDR3 protein is CASSLGLTRKMGYEQYF. CDR3 DNA sequence: TGTGCCAGCAGCTTAGGCCTTACCCGGAAGATGGGGTACGAGCAGTACTTC. The V call is TRBV7-8, the J call TRBJ2-7; the D is unclear. V was cut by 1 base and J by 4 bases, with 20 bases left in between. CDR1 is SGHVS and CDR2 is FQNEAQ in the germline V gene. This CDR3 has 17 residues.

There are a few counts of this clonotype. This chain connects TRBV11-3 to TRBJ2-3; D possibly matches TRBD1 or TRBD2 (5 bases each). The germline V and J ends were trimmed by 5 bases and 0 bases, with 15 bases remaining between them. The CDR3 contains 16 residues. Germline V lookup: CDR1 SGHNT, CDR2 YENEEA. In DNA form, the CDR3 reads TGTGCCAGCAGCCACGGGACGACCTCTAGCACAGATACGCAGTATTTT. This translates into CASSHGTTSSTDTQYF.

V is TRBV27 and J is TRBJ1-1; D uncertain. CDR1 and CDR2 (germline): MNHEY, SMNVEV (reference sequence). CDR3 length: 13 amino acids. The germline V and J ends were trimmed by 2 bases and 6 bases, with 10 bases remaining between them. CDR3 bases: TGTGCCAGCAGTTTACCGGGTACGGCTGAAGCTTTCTTT. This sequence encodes CASSLPGTAEAFF.

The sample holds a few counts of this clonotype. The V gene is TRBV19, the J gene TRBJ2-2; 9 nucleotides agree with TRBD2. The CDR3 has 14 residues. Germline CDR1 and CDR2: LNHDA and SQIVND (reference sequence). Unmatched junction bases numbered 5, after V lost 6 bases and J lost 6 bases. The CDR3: CASRPSGIAGELFF. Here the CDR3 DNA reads TGTGCCAGTAGGCCTAGCGGGATAGCCGGGGAGCTGTTTTTT.

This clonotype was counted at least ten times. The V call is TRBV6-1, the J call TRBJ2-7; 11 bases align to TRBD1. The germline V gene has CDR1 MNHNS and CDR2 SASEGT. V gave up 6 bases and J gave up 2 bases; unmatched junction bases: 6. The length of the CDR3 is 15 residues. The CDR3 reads CASRSGQGDPYEQYF. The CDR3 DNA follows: TGTGCCAGCAGATCGGGACAGGGGGATCCCTACGAGCAGTACTTC.

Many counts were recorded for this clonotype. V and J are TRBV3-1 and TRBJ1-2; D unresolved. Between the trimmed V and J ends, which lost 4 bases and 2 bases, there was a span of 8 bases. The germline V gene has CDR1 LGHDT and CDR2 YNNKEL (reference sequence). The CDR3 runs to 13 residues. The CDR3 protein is CASSRLLNYGYTF. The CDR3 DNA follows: TGTGCCAGCAGCCGACTCTTAAACTATGGCTACACCTTC.

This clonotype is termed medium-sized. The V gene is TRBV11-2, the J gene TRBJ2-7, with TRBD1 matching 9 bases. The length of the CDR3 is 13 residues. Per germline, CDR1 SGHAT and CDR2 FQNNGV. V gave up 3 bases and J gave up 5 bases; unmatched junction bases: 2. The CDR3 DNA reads TGTGCCAGCAGCTTTTGGGACAGGGACGAGCAGTACTTC. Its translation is CASSFWDRDEQYF.

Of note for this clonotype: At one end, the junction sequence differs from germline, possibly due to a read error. For the CDR3, the DNA is TGTGCCAGCAGTTACTCGAATAGCGGGAGAGGAGATACGCGGTATTTT. This encodes CASSYSNSGRGDTRYF. This chain uses TRBV6-2 or TRBV6-3 with TRBJ2-3; TRBD2 aligns across 9 bases. The CDR3 length is 16 residues. Germline lookup yields CDR1 MNHEY and CDR2 SVGEGT.

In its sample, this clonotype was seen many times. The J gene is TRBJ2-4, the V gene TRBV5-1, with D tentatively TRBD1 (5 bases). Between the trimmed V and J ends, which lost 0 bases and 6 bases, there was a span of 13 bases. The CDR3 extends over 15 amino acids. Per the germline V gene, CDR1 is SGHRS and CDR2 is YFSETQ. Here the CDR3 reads CASSLAPRVGNIQYF. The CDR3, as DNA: TGCGCCAGCAGCTTGGCACCCAGGGTGGGAAACATTCAGTACTTC. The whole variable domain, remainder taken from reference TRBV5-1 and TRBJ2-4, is KAGVTQTPRYLIKTRGQQVTLSCSPISGHRSVSWYQQTPGQGLQFLFEYFSETQRNKGNFPGRFSGRQFSNSRSEMNVSTLELGDSALYLCASSLAPRVGNIQYFGAGTRLSVL.

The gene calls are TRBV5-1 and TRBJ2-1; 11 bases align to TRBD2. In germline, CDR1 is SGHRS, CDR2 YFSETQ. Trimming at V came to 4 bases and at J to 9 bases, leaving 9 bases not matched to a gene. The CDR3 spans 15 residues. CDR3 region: CASSVLAGVQGEQFF. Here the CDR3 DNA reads TGCGCCAGCAGCGTACTAGCGGGAGTACAAGGTGAGCAGTTCTTC.

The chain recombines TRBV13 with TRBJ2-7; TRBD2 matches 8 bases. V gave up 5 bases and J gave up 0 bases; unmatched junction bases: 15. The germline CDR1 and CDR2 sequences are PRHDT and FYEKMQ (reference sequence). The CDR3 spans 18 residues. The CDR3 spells CASSHAGAGVGPSYEQYF. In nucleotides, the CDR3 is TGTGCCAGCAGCCACGCCGGAGCGGGAGTCGGACCCTCCTACGAGCAGTACTTC.

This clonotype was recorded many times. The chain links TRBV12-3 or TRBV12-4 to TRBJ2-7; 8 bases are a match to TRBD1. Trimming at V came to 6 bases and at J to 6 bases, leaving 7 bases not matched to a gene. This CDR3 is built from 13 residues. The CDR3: CASRTGTGPEQYF. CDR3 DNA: TGTGCCAGCAGAACAGGGACAGGTCCCGAGCAGTACTTC.